Each of the 20 T cell receptor beta chains below was sequenced from the same sample in a study of identical twins (dated by TCRdb to about 2016). To prepare the library, 5' RACE was applied. Instrument on record: Illumina HiSeq 2000. TCRdb's own reprocessing of the public reads used fastp at Q25 and MiXCR and kept productive beta chains. Records with the same CDR3 protein are collapsed into one entry carrying the most frequent genes and DNA. The sample data list 300,000 to 350,000 distinct CDR3 sequences, and 9% to 15% of these were observed just once. Around 6.9% of the sample lies in the top ten. The same sample was also used in a study of yellow fever vaccine responses in identical twins.

Sequenced input: CD8+ T cells sorted from blood. The receptors derive from a woman aged 18-29 years in good health.

Only a few counts were recorded for this clonotype. The chain links TRBV6-1 to TRBJ2-3, with TRBD1 identical over 9 bases. With V trimmed by 4 bases and J by 4 bases, 6 bases remained unmatched. The CDR3 runs 15 residues. Germline V gene data show CDR1 as MNHNS and CDR2 as SASEGT. CDR3 in DNA: TGTGCCAGCAGTGTTGAGACAGGGGGTGCAGATACGCAGTATTTT. The encoded protein is CASSVETGGADTQYF.

The chain has TRBV29-1 and TRBJ2-1, with TRBD1 matching 10 bases. Per the germline V gene, CDR1 is SQVTM and CDR2 is ANQGSEA. The junction had 5 bases not matched to a gene; V was cut back by 2 bases and J by 7 bases. The CDR3 runs to 14 residues. The CDR3 region is CSVEPGQGMNEQFF. CDR3 bases: TGCAGCGTTGAACCGGGACAGGGGATGAATGAGCAGTTCTTC.

A few counts support this clonotype. The chain employs TRBV2 and TRBJ1-1, with no clear D. CDR1 and CDR2 from the germline V gene are SNHLY and FYNNEI. V lost 1 base, J lost 5 bases, and 8 bases lay in between. This CDR3 region has 13 residues. CDR3 DNA sequence: TGTGCCAGCAGTGAAGTGGGAGTTACTGAAGCTTTCTTT. It is translated as CASSEVGVTEAFF.

This chain links TRBV11-1 with TRBJ2-1; D is undetermined. The germline V gene has CDR1 SGHAT and CDR2 FQDESV (reference sequence). Between the trimmed V and J ends, which lost 5 bases and 8 bases, there was a span of 16 bases. The CDR3 sequence is 14 residues long. CDR3 residues: CASSPAASVDEQFF. CDR3 DNA: TGTGCCAGCAGCCCGGCGGCATCGGTGGATGAGCAGTTCTTC.

The chain links TRBV5-1 to TRBJ2-1, with D maybe TRBD2 (6 bases). Germline-derived CDR1 and CDR2 are SGHRS and YFSETQ. The CDR3 runs 16 residues. V was trimmed by 4 bases and J by 5 bases, leaving 19 bases between them. The CDR3 region is CASSRGGGIRNNEQFF. The CDR3 coding sequence is TGCGCCAGCAGCCGGGGAGGAGGGATCCGTAACAATGAGCAGTTCTTC.

This clonotype has just a few counts. This chain connects TRBV5-8 to TRBJ2-3, with unresolved D. CDR3 length: 13 amino acids. Germline V gene sequence: CDR1 SGHTS, CDR2 YDEGEE. Trimming removed 4 bases at V and 1 base at J, with 7 bases between. The CDR3 is CASSNGGTDTQYF. CDR3 sequence (DNA): TGTGCCAGCAGCAATGGGGGCACAGATACGCAGTATTTT.

The V call is TRBV28, the J call TRBJ1-6; D unclear. This CDR3 is 11 amino acids long. V lost 7 bases and J 7 bases, leaving 5 bases between the germline ends. Germline V gene lookup returns CDR1 MDHEN and CDR2 SYDVKM. CDR3 sequence: CASTQNSPLHF. CDR3 coding DNA: TGTGCCAGCACCCAAAATTCACCCCTCCACTTT.

In its sample, this clonotype was seen a few times. The DNA of the CDR3 is TGCAGTGCTAGAGATCTAAAGGACAGGGGGGGCAATCAGCCCCAGCATTTT. This codes for CSARDLKDRGGNQPQHF. V and J are TRBV20-1 and TRBJ1-5, with 10 bases matching TRBD1. J lost 2 bases, V lost 0 bases, and 7 bases had no gene match. Germline-derived CDR1 and CDR2 are DFQATT and SNEGSKA (reference sequence). The CDR3 has 17 residues.

This chain links TRBV2 with TRBJ2-7; unclear D gene. Germline V CDR1 and CDR2: SNHLY, FYNNEI. CDR3 length: 13 amino acids. The V end lost 1 base, the J end lost 0 bases, and 4 bases lay between the germline ends. The CDR3 nucleotides are TGTGCCAGCAGTGAAGGCTACTCCTACGAGCAGTACGTC. Translated, it gives CASSEGYSYEQYV.

This clonotype showed up just a few times. The CDR3 protein is CASRILFRGYDYGYTF. The CDR3 nucleotides read TGTGCCAGCAGGATACTGTTTCGGGGGTACGACTATGGCTACACCTTC. V usage is TRBV12-3 or TRBV12-4 and J usage is TRBJ1-2; maybe TRBD1 (5 bases). V was cut by 6 bases and J by 3 bases, with 20 bases left in between. The CDR3 has 16 amino acids.

V gene TRBV27 combines with J gene TRBJ2-7; D may be TRBD1 (6 bases). Trimming pared 5 bases from V and 2 bases from J, leaving 13 bases between. The CDR3 contains 14 residues. Germline values: CDR1 MNHEY, CDR2 SMNVEV (reference sequence). The CDR3 coding sequence is TGTGCCAGCAGTCGGATTTCAGGGGCCTACGAGCAGTACTTC. This gives the protein CASSRISGAYEQYF.

The chain recombines TRBV7-9 with TRBJ2-1, with D hard to call. Germline V gives CDR1 SEHNR, CDR2 FQNEAQ (reference sequence). The CDR3 runs 15 residues. The V gene lost 7 bases and the J gene lost 6 bases, with 19 bases spanning the gap. The CDR3 nucleotides read TGTGCCAGCACCAAGGGCGGACCCCAGGTCAATGAGCAGTTCTTC. Its translation: CASTKGGPQVNEQFF.

This clonotype came up a few times. V is TRBV6-5 and J is TRBJ2-5; no definite D call. The V and J ends lost 2 bases and 3 bases respectively, with 7 bases between them. Germline-derived CDR1 and CDR2 are MNHEY and SVGAGI. The length of the CDR3 is 13 residues. The chain's CDR3 is CASSYGQKETQYF. The CDR3 DNA follows: TGTGCCAGCAGTTACGGCCAAAAAGAGACCCAGTACTTC.

V usage is TRBV7-8 and J usage is TRBJ1-1; a weak D match, TRBD1 (6 bases). Germline V gene lookup returns CDR1 SGHVS and CDR2 FQNEAQ. Trimming took 3 bases from V and 8 from J, leaving 13 bases between them. The CDR3 is made up of 13 amino acids. The CDR3 loop is CASSLRTAREAFF. The CDR3 DNA reads TGTGCCAGCAGCTTGAGGACAGCGAGGGAAGCTTTCTTT.

This clonotype was seen a few times. The chain recombines TRBV27 with TRBJ2-3; D possibly corresponds to TRBD2 (6 bases). Germline CDR1 reads MNHEY; CDR2 reads SMNVEV (reference sequence). This CDR3 has 16 amino acids. Between the trimmed V and J ends, which lost 4 bases and 8 bases, there was a span of 22 bases. CDR3: CASSSGLPPEETTQYF. The CDR3, as DNA: TGTGCCAGCAGTTCGGGACTTCCTCCAGAGGAGACTACGCAGTATTTT.

This clonotype was counted only a few times. The chain is built from TRBV29-1 and TRBJ2-7; 10 nucleotides agree with TRBD2. The ends lost 2 bases at V and 6 bases at J; junction bases unmatched: 13. This CDR3 is built from 16 residues. Germline lookup yields CDR1 SQVTM and CDR2 ANQGSEA. CDR3 coding DNA: TGCAGCGTTGAACTTGCTCGGACTAGCGGCCAAGGCGAGCAGTACTTC. It yields the protein CSVELARTSGQGEQYF.

CDR3 nucleotide sequence: TGCGCCAGCAGCCAAGTCGGACAGGGCGAATACGAGCAGTACGTC. This translates into CASSQVGQGEYEQYV. This sequence joins TRBV4-1 and TRBJ2-7; the match to TRBD1 covers 8 bases. From germline, CDR1 is MGHRA and CDR2 YSYEKL. The trim removed 1 base at V and 4 bases at J, leaving 6 bases unmatched. The CDR3 contains 15 residues.

This clonotype was picked up a small number of times. The chain has TRBV4-1 and TRBJ2-1; maybe TRBD1 (5 bases). This CDR3 has 17 amino acids. The V and J ends lost 1 base and 4 bases respectively, with 17 bases between them. CDR1 and CDR2 from the germline V gene are MGHRA and YSYEKL. CDR3 coding DNA: TGCGCCAGCAGCCAAGTAGCCGGACAACGCCTATACAATGAGCAGTTCTTC. Protein sequence: CASSQVAGQRLYNEQFF.

There are many counts of this clonotype. V gene TRBV12-3 or TRBV12-4 combines with J gene TRBJ2-3; TRBD2 matches at 13 bases. The CDR3 length is 16 residues. V trimming: 7 bases; J trimming: 2 bases; junction bases outside the gene matches: 6. DNA of the CDR3: TGTGCCAGCACCGAGACTAGCGGGGGGTCCACAGATACGCAGTATTTT. Its translation is CASTETSGGSTDTQYF.

This clonotype was detected ten times or more. This sequence joins TRBV7-9 and TRBJ2-1; 7 bases map to TRBD2. V dropped 5 bases and J dropped 3; count of bases not matched to a gene: 13. Germline V gene lookup returns CDR1 SEHNR and CDR2 FQNEAQ (reference sequence). The CDR3 spans 17 residues. CDR3 loop: CASSHLSSGGDYNEQFF. CDR3 in DNA: TGTGCCAGCAGCCACCTCTCCTCGGGAGGAGACTACAATGAGCAGTTCTTC.